This is a list of T cell receptor beta chains from one sample in a study of T-cell reconstitution after alpha-beta-depleted transplantation in children. TCRdb redid the calling of the PCR reads with MiXCR, one entry per CDR3 protein. Among about a million distinct CDR3 sequences listed, less than 30% were seen once. The specimen was PBMCs, mostly from graft donor cells, collected 360 days after TCRalphabeta/CD19-depleted stem cell transplant. The receptors were gathered from a boy less than two years old who had a stem cell transplant for SCID, so the T cells may come from the graft donor. Each CDR3 is given with its conserved first and last residue. D genes are given only for firm matches. For some rows the clone size is stated as once, few or many, or as a class when expanded; others skip it.

V gene	clone size	D gene	CDR3 length	J gene	CDR3 protein	CDR3 DNA
TRBV7-9	few	TRBD2	16	TRBJ2-1	CASSRVSGGAFHEQFF	TGTGCCAGCAGCCGTGTTAGCGGGGGGGCCTTTCATGAGCAGTTCTTC
TRBV20-1	NA	NA	11	TRBJ2-5	CSANPEETQYF	TGCAGTGCTAATCCCGAAGAGACCCAGTACTTC
TRBV5-1	few	NA	17	TRBJ2-6	CASSLRGHVADSNVLTF	TGCGCCAGCAGCTTGCGGGGACATGTAGCGGACTCCAACGTCCTGACTTTC
TRBV5-1	few	NA	14	TRBJ2-2	CASSLVASTGELFF	TGCGCCAGCAGCTTGGTAGCGTCGACCGGGGAGCTGTTTTTT
TRBV5-1	few	NA	15	TRBJ2-7	CASRYEWALSYEQYF	TGCGCCAGCAGGTATGAGTGGGCCCTGTCCTACGAGCAGTACTTC
TRBV29-1	NA	TRBD1	15	TRBJ2-3	CSVEGTGEGTDTQYF	TGCAGCGTTGAGGGGACAGGGGAAGGAACAGATACGCAGTATTTT
TRBV12-3/TRBV12-4	NA	NA	13	TRBJ2-7	CASSLWGGHEQYF	TGTGCCAGCAGTTTGTGGGGGGGGCACGAGCAGTACTTC
TRBV5-1	few	NA	15	TRBJ1-4	CASSLAGLTNEKLFF	TGCGCCAGCAGCTTGGCAGGGCTCACTAATGAAAAACTGTTTTTT
TRBV12-3/TRBV12-4	few	NA	15	TRBJ1-1	CASSPAGGGITEAFF	TGTGCCAGCAGTCCCGCTGGGGGGGGGATCACTGAAGCTTTCTTT
TRBV7-9	few	NA	14	TRBJ1-3	CASSSGAPGNTIYF	TGTGCCAGCAGCTCGGGGGCGCCTGGAAACACCATATATTTT
TRBV6-5	NA	NA	16	TRBJ2-2	CASSLWPHANTGELFF	TGTGCCAGCAGCTTATGGCCCCACGCGAACACCGGGGAGCTGTTTTTT
TRBV10-3	few	NA	13	TRBJ2-3	CAIGTVSTDTQYF	TGTGCCATCGGAACCGTTAGCACAGATACGCAGTATTTT
TRBV4-3	NA	TRBD2	19	TRBJ2-2	CASSQVSGGSRMNTGELFF	TGCGCCAGCAGCCAAGTTAGCGGGGGGTCAAGGATGAACACCGGGGAGCTGTTTTTT
TRBV6-1	NA	NA	14	TRBJ2-7	CASRGAGQLYEQYF	TGTGCCAGCAGGGGAGCGGGACAGCTCTACGAGCAGTACTTC
TRBV29-1	NA	NA	14	TRBJ2-6	CSVGTGSGANVLTF	TGCAGCGTGGGAACAGGATCTGGGGCCAACGTCCTGACTTTC
TRBV20-1	NA	NA	13	TRBJ2-5	CSASRDYQETQYF	TGCAGTGCTAGCAGGGACTACCAAGAGACCCAGTACTTC
TRBV12-3/TRBV12-4	few	TRBD2	15	TRBJ2-1	CASSYPSGGANEQFF	TGTGCCAGCAGTTATCCTAGCGGGGGGGCCAATGAGCAGTTCTTC
TRBV5-1	few	TRBD2	15	TRBJ2-1	CASSPGTSGGGEQFF	TGCGCCAGCAGCCCAGGGACTAGCGGGGGGGGTGAGCAGTTCTTC
TRBV29-1	few	NA	11	TRBJ2-7	CSVQTGYEQYF	TGCAGCGTTCAAACGGGGTACGAGCAGTACTTC
TRBV20-1	few	NA	14	TRBJ1-1	CSARRGLQGGEAFF	TGCAGTGCTAGGAGGGGGTTACAGGGCGGCGAAGCTTTCTTT
TRBV7-2	NA	NA	15	TRBJ2-7	CASSLVPLPSYEQYF	TGTGCCAGCAGCTTAGTCCCTCTCCCCTCCTACGAGCAGTACTTC
TRBV6-8	NA	NA	14	TRBJ2-5	CASRTGTPQETQYF	TGTGCCAGCAGAACGGGGACACCGCAAGAGACCCAGTACTTC
TRBV25-1	NA	NA	11	TRBJ2-7	CASSEFGREDF	TGTGCCAGCAGTGAATTTGGCAGGGAGGACTTC
TRBV19	NA	NA	15	TRBJ2-6	CASTLHGSGANVLTF	TGTGCCAGTACCCTACACGGCTCTGGGGCCAACGTCCTGACTTTC
TRBV4-2	NA	NA	16	TRBJ2-4	CASSQGLQGGQNIQYF	TGTGCCAGCAGCCAAGGTCTACAGGGTGGGCAAAACATTCAGTACTTC
TRBV28	NA	NA	16	TRBJ2-7	CASSFNLGQGGNEQYF	TGTGCCAGCAGTTTTAATTTAGGGCAGGGGGGCAACGAGCAGTACTTC
TRBV10-3	few	NA	14	TRBJ2-3	CAIADGTNTDTQYF	TGTGCCATCGCAGATGGGACCAACACAGATACGCAGTATTTT
TRBV5-1	few	NA	18	TRBJ2-3	CASSIGQNLRGITDTQYF	TGCGCCAGCAGCATCGGACAAAACCTGCGGGGTATCACAGATACGCAGTATTTT
TRBV9	NA	NA	13	TRBJ2-2	CASSVRDTGELFF	TGTGCCAGCAGCGTAAGGGACACCGGGGAGCTGTTTTTT
TRBV11-2	NA	NA	15	TRBJ1-2	CASSLGVGRADGYTF	TGTGCCAGCAGCTTAGGGGTCGGCAGGGCGGATGGCTACACCTTC